This T cell receptor (beta chain) is from a study of long-term antiretroviral therapy in people with HIV (dated 2022 in TCRdb). For context, the study as a whole: The earliest samples were collected about a decade before the 2015 WHO recommendation for immediate ART, when ART was typically delayed until CD4 counts fell. A retrospective serial study tested whether ART initiation and durable HIV suppression were associated with changes in peripheral blood TRB repertoire composition and diversity. The cohort contributed roughly 190 cryopreserved PBMC samples from about 33 adults with confirmed HIV infection, collected serially over a mean of approximately six years (range 1-12). About a third of the roughly 30 participants with HIV were female. No cross-contamination during QIAcube processing was shown when test extractions of a monoclonal T-cell line were performed alongside roughly 30 polyclonal samples.

The immunoSEQ hsTCRB v3.0 assay was used at survey level resolution to sequence the TRB variable region. TRB sequencing targeted a depth of 40,000-50,000 T-cell genomes per sample. Pooled TRB libraries were sequenced on an Illumina MiSeq with a v3 150-cycle kit. Under the source paper's analysis protocol: Repertoire analysis ran in R within a reproducible Nextflow workflow covering QC, data transformation and analysis. LymphoSeq2, an R package for AIRR-Seq data exploration, was used to implement custom analyses. A handful of samples that yielded fewer than 5000 total TRB sequences were excluded, so that around 190 HIV repertoires were analyzed. Of the roughly 180 retained HIV repertoires, over 55 were collected before and under 150 after ART initiation. Repertoires were downsampled to 5000 TRB nucleotide sequences, with summary statistics averaged over 100 downsampling iterations. The analysis kept only TRB sequences whose CDR3 regions were at least seven amino acids long. Two measures captured diversity: a Shannon entropy-derived clonality score and the Gini coefficient. In the repertoire networks, any two of the top 5000 CDR3 amino acid sequences were connected whenever the two sequences differed by an edit distance of one. For TRB CDR3 amino acid sequences, GLIPH2 was used to predict antigen specificity groups and MHC restriction. To flag known CMV, EBV, HIV or tissue antigen associations, CDR3 amino acid sequences were matched against VDJdb and McPAS-TCR. Pre-ART, post-ART and control groups were compared with Wilcoxon signed-rank tests and Holm-Bonferroni correction. This immuneACCESS table, as held by TCRdb, lists in-frame sequences with V and J called but not all clones. Of the missing ones, under half trace to an unresolved V gene in checked studies; the others have no known cause. For V, J and clone size, that table is used; D and trimming come from the DNA. The sample table contains about 23,000 clones; only one count was recorded for 70% to 90% of them. The leading ten clones occupy just under 6.5% of the sample.

At the junction V is shortened by 6 bases and J by 2 bases; bases outside the gene matches: 2. From the cysteine up to the phenylalanine, the CDR3 has a length of 13 residues. The read is trimmed to its CDR3 DNA, 39 bases read in frame from base 1. The germline V gene encodes CDR1 LNHDA and CDR2 SQIVND (reference sequence). Participants were included only if at least one PBMC sample before ART initiation and at least two post-ART samples were available. Every participant with HIV received treatment in the United States of America. Before DNA extraction, cryopreserved samples containing 1-10 million PBMC were thawed and washed. At the time of the earliest PBMC sample, participants with HIV were aged between about 23 and 54 years. Each participant contributed PBMC samples from 1-4 timepoints before ART initiation and 2-8 timepoints after ART initiation, with a median of 7 samples. For every participant, serial HIV viral load, CD4+ T-cell count, ART history and demographic data were obtained. A Qiagen kit on a QIAcube was used to extract genomic DNA from unsorted PBMC, with samples processed in batches of 12.

Paper-wide results and their limitations: A significant increase in TRB diversity was found to be associated with ART initiation, although TRB diversity was observed to remain significantly below that of transplant donor controls even after long-term ART. The samples span the years 2004 to 2017, and the ART regimens used may be less effective than current regimens. HIV repertoires had narrower CDR3 length ranges than controls, and the network structure suggested an antigen-experienced repertoire that shifted only slightly toward naive after ART. No data were available on ART adherence, viral resistance or therapy changes, limiting inferences about post-ART repertoire changes. Because pre-ART samples had limited cell numbers, profiling was done on unsorted PBMC rather than on sorted CD4+ and CD8+ T cells. At every time point, the repertoire was dominated by expanded TRB clones first identified before ART initiation, although this dominance fluctuated and, in many PLHIV, declined after ART. Since PBMC availability was limited, sequencing covered only the TCR beta chain, with no alpha chain pairing.

Notes on this clone: The specificity of this receptor is unknown. No base-level quality is on record; no much larger clone is a single base apart.

This receptor chain uses TRBV19 and TRBJ2-3; 7 of the junction bases match TRBD1. The sequencing used unsorted PBMCs, collected 0.6 years after starting antiretroviral therapy. This TCR was sampled from a man aged 60-69 years with HIV. The nucleotide sequence is given as TGTGCCAGTAGCGACAGGGTCACAGATACGCAGTATTTT. This is translated as CASSDRVTDTQYF. Joined to the reference TRBV19 and TRBJ2-3 proteins, this CDR3 gives the full variable domain: DGGITQSPKYLFRKEGQNVTLSCEQNLNHDAMYWYRQDPGQGLRLIYYSQIVNDFQKGDIAEGYSVSREKKESFPLTVTSAQKNPTAFYLCASSDRVTDTQYFGPGTRLTVL.